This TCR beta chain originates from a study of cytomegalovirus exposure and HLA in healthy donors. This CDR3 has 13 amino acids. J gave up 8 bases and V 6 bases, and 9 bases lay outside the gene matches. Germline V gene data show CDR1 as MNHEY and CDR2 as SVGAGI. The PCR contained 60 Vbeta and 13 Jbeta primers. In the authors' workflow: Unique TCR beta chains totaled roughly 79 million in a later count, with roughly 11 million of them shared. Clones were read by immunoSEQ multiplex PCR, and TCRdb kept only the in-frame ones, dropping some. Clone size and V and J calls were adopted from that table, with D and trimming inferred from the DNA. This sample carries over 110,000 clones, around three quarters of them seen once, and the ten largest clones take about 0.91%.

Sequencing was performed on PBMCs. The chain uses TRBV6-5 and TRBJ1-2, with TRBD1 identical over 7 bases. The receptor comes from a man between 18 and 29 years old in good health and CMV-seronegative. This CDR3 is CASREGAAWGYTF. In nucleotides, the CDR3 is TGTGCCAGCAGGGAGGGGGCGGCGTGGGGCTACACCTTC.